Presented here are 22 T cell receptor beta chains from one specimen sequenced in a study of control samples from healthy donors and cancer patients. Clones were read by immunoSEQ multiplex PCR, and TCRdb kept only the in-frame ones, dropping some. The sample shows roughly 170,000 clones, about 91% of them seen only once. The sequenced material came from blood. The receptors derive from a woman between 40 and 55 years old in good health.

The chain recombines TRBV9 with TRBJ1-4; D is unclear. The germline V and J ends were trimmed by 3 bases and 0 bases, with 12 bases remaining between them. This CDR3 is built from 16 residues. Germline-derived CDR1 and CDR2 are SGDLS and YYNGEE. CDR3 nucleotide sequence: TGTGCCAGCAGCGCCTCCCTAGATGCAACTAATGAAAAACTGTTTTTT. Its protein product is CASSASLDATNEKLFF.

The chain joins TRBV12-3 or TRBV12-4 to TRBJ1-5, with D unclear. There are 13 residues in the CDR3. Trimming left V 6 bases short and J 1 base short, with 7 bases between. The CDR3 protein is CASRDLSNQPQHF. The CDR3 DNA is TGTGCCAGCAGGGATTTAAGCAATCAGCCCCAGCATTTT.

The chain uses TRBV5-6 and TRBJ2-2; 9 bases agree with TRBD1. CDR1 is SGHDT, CDR2 YYEEEE, per germline. The J segment lost 0 bases and the V segment lost 5 bases, leaving 8 bases of the junction unmatched. The CDR3 covers 17 residues. The CDR3 DNA sequence: TGTGCCAGCAGATCTGGACAGGGGCGCGCGAACACCGGGGAGCTGTTTTTT. It yields the protein CASRSGQGRANTGELFF.

CDR3 coding DNA: TGTGCCAGCGGACTAGCGGGGTACTCCTACGAGCAGTACTTC. It yields the protein CASGLAGYSYEQYF. The rearrangement joins TRBV2 to TRBJ2-7; TRBD2 agrees at 12 bases. CDR3 length equals 14 residues. CDR1 is SNHLY and CDR2 is FYNNEI in the germline V gene. V gave up 8 bases and J gave up 0 bases; unmatched junction bases: 2.

The chain employs TRBV7-9 and TRBJ1-5, with D possibly being TRBD1 (5 bases). Germline V gene sequence: CDR1 SEHNR, CDR2 FQNEAQ (reference sequence). Trimming left V 4 bases short and J 4 bases short, with 17 bases between. The CDR3 loop spans 16 amino acids. This chain's CDR3 is CASSSLSTGSNQPQHF. In nucleotides, the CDR3 is TGTGCCAGCAGCTCCCTCTCTACAGGATCTAATCAGCCCCAGCATTTT.

The V and J genes are TRBV19 and TRBJ1-2; maybe TRBD1 (5 bases). Germline lookup yields CDR1 LNHDA and CDR2 SQIVND (reference sequence). Trimming shortened V by 0 bases and J by 7 bases, and 6 bases separated the two germline ends. The length of the CDR3 is 12 residues. CDR3 sequence reads: CASSIDRAGYTF. CDR3 DNA sequence: TGTGCCAGTAGTATAGACAGGGCTGGCTACACCTTC.

In this sample, this clone turned up a few times. This rearrangement joins TRBV2 to TRBJ1-2, with TRBD1 matching over 8 bases. V trimming: 8 bases; J trimming: 3 bases; junction bases outside the gene matches: 2. The germline CDR1 and CDR2 sequences are SNHLY and FYNNEI. The CDR3 is 12 amino acids. The DNA of the CDR3 is TGTGCCAGCGGGACAGGATACTATGGCTACACCTTC. Translated, it gives CASGTGYYGYTF.

V and J are TRBV12-3 or TRBV12-4 and TRBJ2-7; 7 nucleotides agree with TRBD2. The CDR3 consists of 12 residues. Losses at the gene ends were 7 bases for V and 2 bases for J; bases not matched to a gene: 2. CDR3 loop: CASMRGTYEQYF. CDR3 DNA sequence: TGTGCCAGCATGCGGGGGACCTACGAGCAGTACTTC.

The chain couples TRBV12-3 or TRBV12-4 to TRBJ2-4, with unresolved D. There are 12 residues in the CDR3. V lost 3 bases and J lost 13, with 13 bases in between. CDR3: CASSFLMVTQYF. The CDR3 nucleotides read TGTGCCAGCAGTTTTCTTATGGTCACCCAGTACTTC.

The table lists this clone with a count of one. The DNA of the CDR3 is TGCGCCAGCAGTGAAATGGGGACTCAGCCCCAGCATTTT. It is translated as CASSEMGTQPQHF. The chain recombines TRBV10-2 with TRBJ1-5; a weak D match, TRBD1 (5 bases). Germline CDR1 and CDR2: WSHSY and SAAADI. This CDR3 contains 13 residues. V was shortened by 3 bases and J by 6 bases, with 9 bases between the two germline ends.

This clone was observed a handful of times. CDR3 in amino acids: CSAISTGLFF. The CDR3, as DNA: TGCAGTGCCATCTCGACAGGACTGTTTTTT. The chain uses TRBV20-1 and TRBJ1-4; D may be TRBD1 (6 bases). CDR1 and CDR2 (germline): DFQATT, SNEGSKA (reference sequence). The CDR3 has 10 amino acids. V was cut by 6 bases and J by 13 bases, with 12 bases left in between.

This clone occurred once. The genes are TRBV4-1 and TRBJ2-5; maybe TRBD1 (7 bases). Germline-derived CDR1 and CDR2 are MGHRA and YSYEKL. The CDR3 has 17 amino acids. Trimming took 3 bases from V and 4 from J, leaving 21 bases between them. The chain's CDR3 is CASSHPKTGLEGETQYF. In nucleotides, the CDR3 is TGCGCCAGCAGCCATCCCAAGACAGGGTTGGAGGGAGAGACCCAGTACTTC.

The genes are TRBV2 and TRBJ1-5, with a possible D match to TRBD1 (5 bases). V lost 2 bases and J lost 3, with 14 bases in between. The CDR3 covers 16 residues. From germline, CDR1 is SNHLY and CDR2 FYNNEI. Here the CDR3 reads CASSEHPPGPNQPQHF. In nucleotides, the CDR3 is TGTGCCAGCAGTGAACACCCCCCAGGGCCCAATCAGCCCCAGCATTTT.

The V and J genes are TRBV7-9 and TRBJ2-1; D is unclear. The CDR3 is 15 amino acids. Trimming shortened V by 1 base and J by 7 bases, and 14 bases separated the two germline ends. CDR1 and CDR2 (germline): SEHNR, FQNEAQ (reference sequence). Here the CDR3 reads CASSLEASLGNEQFF. Here the CDR3 DNA reads TGTGCCAGCAGCTTAGAGGCCAGCCTAGGGAATGAGCAGTTCTTC.

This clone is a singleton in its sample. The chain has TRBV21-1 and TRBJ1-1; TRBD1, the table's D call, lacks a check against the DNA. TRBV21-1 is noted as a pseudogene. CDR3 length: 11 residues. The CDR3, as DNA: TGTGCCAGCGGTAACAGGCTAAGAGCTTTCTTT. Its translation is CASGNRLRAFF.

The V call is TRBV19, the J call TRBJ1-6, with D unclear. Per germline, CDR1 LNHDA and CDR2 SQIVND (reference sequence). The CDR3 has 15 residues. The V end was cut by 3 bases, the J end by 6 bases, with 12 bases between. The CDR3 nucleotides read TGTGCCAGTAGTATCAAAGACACTTCTAATTCACCCCTCCACTTT. Its protein product is CASSIKDTSNSPLHF.

The chain couples TRBV5-4 to TRBJ1-2; D is perhaps TRBD1 (5 bases). Germline-derived CDR1 and CDR2 are SGHNT and YYREEE (reference sequence). This CDR3 is built from 15 residues. V lost 4 bases, J lost 6 bases, and 19 bases lay in between. The DNA for the CDR3 is TGTGCCAGCAGCCGCCGGGACGTCCTACGGAATGGCTACACCTTC. Its translation: CASSRRDVLRNGYTF.

The chain has TRBV29-1 and TRBJ2-7; 7 positions match TRBD2. From germline, CDR1 is SQVTM and CDR2 ANQGSEA. V was clipped by 4 bases and J by 2 bases; unmatched bases: 5. The CDR3 has 13 amino acids. The DNA for the CDR3 is TGCAGCGTTGTGGCGGGGGAGGCCTACGAGCAGTACTTC. Its translation is CSVVAGEAYEQYF.

V and J are TRBV28 and TRBJ1-3; D remains ambiguous. From germline, CDR1 is MDHEN and CDR2 SYDVKM. V dropped 4 bases and J dropped 1 base, with 11 bases sitting between them. CDR3 length: 15 amino acids. The CDR3 loop reads CASSWGRVSGNTIYF. The CDR3 DNA reads as TGTGCCAGCAGTTGGGGTAGGGTATCTGGAAACACCATATATTTT.

This clone was counted between two and nine times. V and J are TRBV12-3 or TRBV12-4 and TRBJ1-1; D is unresolved. Trimming took 3 bases from V and 5 from J, leaving 10 bases between them. This CDR3 has 13 residues. The CDR3 DNA is TGTGCCAGCAGTTTCGGCGAGGGAACTGAAGCTTTCTTT. Protein: CASSFGEGTEAFF.

This clone appeared a single time. The chain combines TRBV11-2 with TRBJ2-3, with D perhaps assigned TRBD1 or TRBD2 (5 bases each). Looked up from germline, CDR1 is SGHAT and CDR2 is FQNNGV. The CDR3 consists of 14 residues. V was pared by 3 bases and J by 2 bases, with 9 bases between. Here the CDR3 reads CASSFGTSTDTQYF. For the CDR3, the DNA is TGTGCCAGCAGCTTCGGGACCTCCACAGATACGCAGTATTTT.

V gene TRBV18 combines with J gene TRBJ1-3; 8 bases align to TRBD1. Per germline, CDR1 KGHSH and CDR2 LQKENI. The V segment lost 2 bases and the J segment 4 bases; nucleotides outside the gene matches: 7. The CDR3 is made up of 16 amino acids. CDR3 sequence (DNA): TGTGCCAGCTCACCATTCCAGGACAGGGCGGGAAACACCATATATTTT. It translates to CASSPFQDRAGNTIYF.